This TCR beta chain was sequenced for a study of tumor-infiltrating lymphocytes in primary liver carcinoma. General observations from the study: Tumors significantly exceeded blood in top-250-clone fraction (p = 0.039).

In addition to blood RNA drawn from unsorted whole blood, germline DNA was extracted. The patients, who had chronic HBV infection, were treatment-naive (untreated). A note on this clonotype: Its antigen is unidentified. With a much larger clone just one base away, this may be a read error.

Making TCR beta cDNA involved around 500 ng total RNA and a constant-region primer. Construction of TCR beta libraries relied on three successive nested multiplex PCR rounds employing slightly modified ARM-PCR. Forward primers for TRBV1-TRBV30 and a C-beta reverse primer served the first two PCR rounds, at 10 cycles each. TCRdb re-called the multiplex PCR reads with MiXCR, one entry per CDR3 protein. There are fewer than 350,000 distinct CDR3 sequences in the sample; around 60% occur only once, and about 6.5% lies in the top ten. The V gene's germline CDR1 is MNHNY and CDR2 SVGAGI (reference sequence). This CDR3 spans 20 amino acids.

The sample consisted of peripheral blood. The rearrangement joins TRBV6-6 to TRBJ2-1; 11 nucleotides line up with TRBD2. The receptor was derived from a man aged 35 to 55 with primary liver carcinoma and hepatitis B virus infection. This CDR3 reads CTSRPTGTSGEGRGRNEQFF. CDR3 DNA: TGTACCAGCAGACCGACGGGGACTAGCGGAGAGGGCCGTGGAAGAAATGAGCAGTTCTTC.